These 18 T cell receptor beta chains came from one sample sequenced in a study of cytomegalovirus exposure and HLA in healthy donors. Researchers ran the PCR with 60 Vbeta and 13 Jbeta primers. The assay was immunoSEQ multiplex PCR, and TCRdb's table has in-frame clones only and misses some. The repertoire holds around 110,000 clones, with 60% to 70% as singletons. Sample: PBMCs. Every receptor here comes from a middle-aged woman in good health and CMV-seropositive.

This clone has more than one count but fewer than ten. V and J are TRBV5-4 and TRBJ2-7; 8 bases line up with TRBD1. The germline gives CDR1 SGHNT, CDR2 YYREEE (reference sequence). This CDR3 is built from 15 residues. The junction had 9 bases not matched to a gene; V was cut back by 5 bases and J by 2 bases. In DNA, the CDR3 is TGTGCCAGCAGTTCAGACAGGGGCAGTACCTACGAGCAGTACTTC. It yields the protein CASSSDRGSTYEQYF.

The chain employs TRBV7-2 and TRBJ1-5; D call uncertain. Trimming pared 3 bases from V and 5 bases from J, leaving 8 bases between. This CDR3 comprises 13 residues. Per germline, CDR1 SGHTA and CDR2 FQGNSA. The CDR3 spells CASSLERDQPQHF. The CDR3 DNA reads as TGTGCCAGCAGCTTGGAGAGGGATCAGCCCCAGCATTTT.

The chain carries TRBV7-8 and TRBJ2-7; TRBD2 matches at 13 bases. CDR1 is SGHVS, CDR2 FQNEAQ, per germline. CDR3 size: 18 residues. J was trimmed by 0 bases and V by 7 bases; bases with no gene match: 12. The CDR3 DNA is TGTGCCAGCAACAACGCCCCCGGGACTAGCGGGACCTCCTACGAGCAGTACTTC. Its protein product is CASNNAPGTSGTSYEQYF.

This clone was observed a few times. The rearrangement uses TRBV10-3 and TRBJ2-5; D unresolved. The CDR3 contains 13 residues. Deletions cut 4 bases from V and 4 bases from J, with 10 bases between. Germline V gives CDR1 ENHRY, CDR2 SYGVKD. The CDR3 coding sequence is TGTGCCATCAGTGTAAGCTGGAGAGAGACCCAGTACTTC. Its translation: CAISVSWRETQYF.

The rearrangement uses TRBV9 and TRBJ2-7; TRBD2 aligns across 9 bases. Per the germline V gene, CDR1 is SGDLS and CDR2 is YYNGEE. V shed 0 bases and J 5 bases; nucleotides not matched to a gene: 3. This CDR3 contains 14 residues. CDR3 in DNA: TGTGCCAGCAGCGTAGCTCCTAGCGGGAACGAGCAGTACTTC. Residues: CASSVAPSGNEQYF.

The chain links TRBV19 to TRBJ1-4; D possibly corresponds to TRBD1 (6 bases). This CDR3 has 15 amino acids. V lost 3 bases and J 4 bases, leaving 12 bases between the germline ends. The V gene's germline CDR1 is LNHDA and CDR2 SQIVND (reference sequence). The CDR3 nucleotides read TGTGCCAGTAGTATGCGACAGGCGATTAATGAAAAACTGTTTTTT. Protein sequence: CASSMRQAINEKLFF.

This chain joins TRBV6-6 and TRBJ1-2; D is undetermined. The CDR3 runs 13 residues. The germline V and J ends were trimmed by 9 bases and 1 base, with 12 bases remaining between them. Germline values: CDR1 MNHNY, CDR2 SVGAGI (reference sequence). In DNA form, the CDR3 reads TGTGCCAGTACTCCCGCCGATAACTATGGCTACACCTTC. It codes for CASTPADNYGYTF.

CDR3 sequence (DNA): TGTGCCAGCAGTTTGGCGGGAGGGTACTACGAGCAGTACTTC. This encodes CASSLAGGYYEQYF. The V gene is TRBV28, the J gene TRBJ2-7; 9 bases fit TRBD2. CDR1 MDHEN and CDR2 SYDVKM come from the germline V gene. The CDR3 consists of 14 residues. J lost 3 bases, V lost 3 bases, and 3 bases had no gene match.

The J gene is TRBJ2-1, the V gene TRBV6-5; D is unresolved. V gave up 6 bases and J gave up 9 bases, with 15 bases separating them. CDR1 and CDR2 from the germline V gene are MNHEY and SVGAGI. The CDR3 length is 13 residues. The CDR3, as DNA: TGTGCCAGCAGCCCACTACTTCTCGGTGAGCAGTTCTTC. Residues: CASSPLLLGEQFF.

This chain joins TRBV2 and TRBJ1-2, with no clear D. Germline-derived CDR1 and CDR2 are SNHLY and FYNNEI. Trimming removed 6 bases at V and 4 bases at J, with 18 bases between. This CDR3 contains 15 residues. CDR3 in amino acids: CASSWAKESVYGYTF. The CDR3, as DNA: TGTGCCAGCAGCTGGGCGAAGGAAAGTGTCTATGGCTACACCTTC.

V is TRBV6-5 and J is TRBJ1-2, with TRBD1 identical over 8 bases. Per the germline V gene, CDR1 is MNHEY and CDR2 is SVGAGI. CDR3 length: 14 amino acids. V trimming: 6 bases; J trimming: 4 bases; junction bases outside the gene matches: 7. In nucleotides, the CDR3 is TGTGCCAGCAGGAAGGGACAGGCGCTCTATGGCTACACCTTC. It yields the protein CASRKGQALYGYTF.

This clone has just a few counts. The chain is built from TRBV6-5 and TRBJ2-2, with a possible D match to TRBD2 (6 bases). This CDR3 spans 16 amino acids. The V end was cut by 0 bases, the J end by 4 bases, with 12 bases between. Germline V lookup: CDR1 MNHEY, CDR2 SVGAGI. The CDR3 DNA reads TGTGCCAGCAGTTACTCTGGCGGGACCTCCACCGGGGAGCTGTTTTTT. Its translation: CASSYSGGTSTGELFF.

This chain joins TRBV7-3 and TRBJ2-1, with 7 bases aligning to TRBD2. Germline V gene lookup returns CDR1 SGHTA and CDR2 FQGTGA. The CDR3 runs to 14 residues. Unmatched junction bases numbered 4, after V lost 1 base and J lost 7 bases. CDR3 sequence: CASSLSGSPNEQFF. CDR3 bases: TGTGCCAGCAGCTTAAGCGGGAGTCCGAATGAGCAGTTCTTC.

This clone was seen only once. The V gene is TRBV9, the J gene TRBJ1-2; D may be TRBD1 (6 bases). Trimming took 3 bases from V and 3 from J, leaving 12 bases between them. The CDR3 sequence is 14 residues long. The germline CDR1 and CDR2 sequences are SGDLS and YYNGEE. CDR3 sequence (DNA): TGTGCCAGCAGCGCTATCGGGGGGCACTATGGCTACACCTTC. It translates to CASSAIGGHYGYTF.

The genes are TRBV21-1 and TRBJ1-2; the DNA was not compared with TRBD1, the D call given in the table. TRBV21-1 is an annotated pseudogene. The CDR3 sequence is 16 residues long. Here the CDR3 reads CASSKALGTGGQGYTF. The CDR3 DNA reads TGTGCCAGCAGCAAAGCGCTGGGGACAGGGGGCCAGGGCTACACCTTC.

The chain joins TRBV11-2 to TRBJ2-7; no firm D call. In germline, CDR1 is SGHAT, CDR2 FQNNGV. V lost 5 bases, J lost 4 bases, and 12 bases lay in between. CDR3 length: 13 residues. The CDR3: CASSPVPFYEQYF. CDR3 nucleotides: TGTGCCAGCAGCCCGGTCCCTTTTTACGAGCAGTACTTC.

The J gene is TRBJ2-2, the V gene TRBV4-3, with D tentatively TRBD2 (5 bases). V shed 3 bases and J shed 1 base, with 9 bases lying between them. CDR1 and CDR2 from the germline V gene are LGHNA and YSLEER. CDR3 length: 15 amino acids. The CDR3 region is CASSHQRLNTGELFF. In nucleotides, the CDR3 is TGCGCCAGCAGCCATCAGCGGTTGAACACCGGGGAGCTGTTTTTT.

The count of this clone is one. The chain carries TRBV4-1 and TRBJ1-5, with 7 positions matching TRBD1. The CDR3 loop spans 16 amino acids. Germline loops: CDR1 MGHRA, CDR2 YSYEKL. V dropped 0 bases and J dropped 3; count of bases not matched to a gene: 5. The DNA for the CDR3 is TGCGCCAGCAGCCAAGATGCAGGGGGAGACAATCAGCCCCAGCATTTT. It encodes CASSQDAGGDNQPQHF.